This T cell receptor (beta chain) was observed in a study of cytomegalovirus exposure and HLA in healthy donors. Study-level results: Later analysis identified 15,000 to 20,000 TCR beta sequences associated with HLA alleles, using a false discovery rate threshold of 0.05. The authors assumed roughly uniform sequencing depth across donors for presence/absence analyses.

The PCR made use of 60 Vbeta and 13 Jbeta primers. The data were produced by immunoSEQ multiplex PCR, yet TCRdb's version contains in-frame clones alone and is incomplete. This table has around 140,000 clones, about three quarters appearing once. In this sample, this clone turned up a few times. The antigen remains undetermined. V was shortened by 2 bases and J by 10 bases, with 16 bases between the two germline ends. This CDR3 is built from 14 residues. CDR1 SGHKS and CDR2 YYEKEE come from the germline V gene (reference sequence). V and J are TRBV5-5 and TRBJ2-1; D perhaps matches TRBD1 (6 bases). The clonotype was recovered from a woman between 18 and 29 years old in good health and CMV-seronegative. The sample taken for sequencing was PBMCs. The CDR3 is CASSLLTGGDEQFF. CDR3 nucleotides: TGTGCCAGCAGCTTACTAACTGGGGGCGACGAGCAGTTCTTC.